The next 21 T cell receptor beta chains were all read from a single sample in a study of shared clonotypes between healthy human individuals. The repertoire was sequenced with immunoSEQ multiplex PCR; TCRdb's copy has only in-frame clones and lacks some. The sample shows about 1.1 million clones, around three quarters of them seen only once. The specimen sequenced was memory CD4+ T cells from PBMCs. The sample's subset: CD45RA-negative fraction. Receptors were obtained from a man younger than 35 in good health. Some clones in this sample may be carry-over from other donors' samples.

The chain has TRBV5-2 and TRBJ1-2. TRBV5-2 is termed a pseudogene. This CDR3 is 16 amino acids long. The CDR3 sequence: CASNKPGVRKTYGYTF. The DNA for the CDR3 is TGTGCCAGCAATAAACCGGGAGTACGAAAGACCTATGGCTACACCTTC.

This sequence joins TRBV7-2 and TRBJ2-5, with TRBD2 matching 9 bases. Trimming removed 4 bases from V and 4 bases from J; junction bases left unmatched: 7. Germline V gene lookup returns CDR1 SGHTA and CDR2 FQGNSA. The CDR3 has 15 amino acids. The CDR3 DNA is TGTGCCAGCAGCTCCCAGCGCGGGGGGGGAGAGACCCAGTACTTC. This sequence encodes CASSSQRGGGETQYF.

This clone was seen only a few times. The chain carries TRBV20-1 and TRBJ2-1; TRBD2 matches 7 bases. J lost 10 bases, V lost 5 bases, and 5 bases had no gene match. Germline V CDR1 and CDR2: DFQATT, SNEGSKA (reference sequence). CDR3 length: 11 amino acids. CDR3 loop: CSAWGGKEQFF. CDR3 in DNA: TGCAGTGCTTGGGGGGGGAAGGAGCAGTTCTTC.

The V call is TRBV5-1, the J call TRBJ2-1, with D uncertain. This CDR3 region has 11 residues. CDR1 and CDR2 from the germline V gene are SGHRS and YFSETQ. With 0 bases removed from V and 8 bases from J, the gap between germline ends came to 3 bases. In DNA form, the CDR3 reads TGCGCCAGCAGCTTGGATTATGAGCAGTTCTTC. Amino acid sequence: CASSLDYEQFF.

This clone was detected only once. The rearrangement joins TRBV7-8 to TRBJ2-3; TRBD2 matches at 14 bases. Germline trimming cut 5 bases from V and 4 bases from J; bases unmatched to any gene: 2. This CDR3 region has 15 residues. The germline CDR1 and CDR2 sequences are SGHVS and FQNEAQ. The CDR3: CASSPTSGRADTQYF. The CDR3 DNA is TGTGCCAGCAGCCCGACTAGCGGGAGGGCAGATACGCAGTATTTT.

The V and J genes are TRBV21-1 and TRBJ2-7; the D call of TRBD2 is as the table states it, not checked on the DNA. TRBV21-1 is a recognized pseudogene. This CDR3 contains 14 residues. The CDR3: CASSLVGDGYEQYF. In DNA form, the CDR3 reads TGTGCCAGCAGTCTCGTAGGAGACGGCTACGAGCAGTACTTC.

This rearrangement joins TRBV5-1 to TRBJ2-3; 9 nucleotides line up with TRBD2. The germline V gene has CDR1 SGHRS and CDR2 YFSETQ. The CDR3 runs to 18 residues. Trimming took 0 bases from V and 0 from J; bases not matched to a gene: 8. The CDR3, as DNA: TGCGCCAGCAGCTTGGGACTAGCGGCGGATACTAGCACAGATACGCAGTATTTT. This codes for CASSLGLAADTSTDTQYF.

The rearrangement uses TRBV5-1 and TRBJ2-5, with D possibly being TRBD1 (6 bases). The CDR3 runs 13 residues. V lost 4 bases and J 5 bases, leaving 12 bases between the germline ends. The germline V gene encodes CDR1 SGHRS and CDR2 YFSETQ. As DNA, the CDR3 is TGCGCCAGCAGCGCGGACAGTTGGGAGACCCAGTACTTC. It specifies CASSADSWETQYF.

The chain employs TRBV5-1 and TRBJ1-4, with D hard to call. Germline V gene data show CDR1 as SGHRS and CDR2 as YFSETQ. Trimming took off 2 bases at V and 6 bases at J, with 8 bases between the two ends. This CDR3 is 13 amino acids long. CDR3 DNA: TGCGCCAGCAGCTTAGGCAGCCATGAAAAACTGTTTTTT. Translating gives CASSLGSHEKLFF.

The chain joins TRBV19 to TRBJ2-7; D unresolved. This CDR3 has 15 residues. Per the germline V gene, CDR1 is LNHDA and CDR2 is SQIVND (reference sequence). Trimming removed 5 bases from V and 4 bases from J, with 18 bases in between. CDR3 loop: CASSVGGSGVYEQYF. CDR3 DNA sequence: TGTGCCAGTAGTGTTGGTGGAAGTGGGGTTTACGAGCAGTACTTC.

The V call is TRBV5-8, the J call TRBJ2-7; 8 bases match TRBD1. This CDR3 spans 14 amino acids. The ends lost 4 bases at V and 7 bases at J; junction bases unmatched: 10. Germline CDR1 reads SGHTS; CDR2 reads YDEGEE. The CDR3 nucleotides read TGTGCCAGCAGCCGACAGGGGAACCTTGGAGAGCAGTACTTC. Translating it yields CASSRQGNLGEQYF.

The rearrangement links TRBV9 to TRBJ2-5; weak D call: TRBD2 (6 bases). The germline V gene encodes CDR1 SGDLS and CDR2 YYNGEE. V lost 1 base, J lost 5 bases, and 18 bases lay in between. The CDR3 loop spans 16 amino acids. This CDR3 reads CASSVTGLAVAETQYF. CDR3 sequence (DNA): TGTGCCAGCAGCGTAACGGGACTCGCGGTGGCGGAGACCCAGTACTTC. Full variable domain (remainder filled in from reference TRBV9 and TRBJ2-5): DSGVTQTPKHLITATGQRVTLRCSPRSGDLSVYWYQQSLDQGLQFLIQYYNGEERAKGNILERFSAQQFPDLHSELNLSSLELGDSALYFCASSVTGLAVAETQYFGPGTRLLVL.

This rearrangement joins TRBV5-1 to TRBJ2-2; TRBD1 agrees at 7 bases. The J segment lost 0 bases and the V segment lost 5 bases, leaving 7 bases of the junction unmatched. This CDR3 spans 16 amino acids. Germline-derived CDR1 and CDR2 are SGHRS and YFSETQ. This CDR3 reads CASRNDRAANTGELFF. The DNA for the CDR3 is TGCGCCAGCAGAAACGACAGGGCCGCGAACACCGGGGAGCTGTTTTTT.

V and J are TRBV5-1 and TRBJ2-7, with 9 bases matching TRBD2. CDR1 is SGHRS, CDR2 YFSETQ, per germline. J lost 3 bases, V lost 4 bases, and 8 bases had no gene match. This CDR3 has 15 amino acids. The CDR3 region is CASSTTSGGGYEQYF. The CDR3 DNA reads as TGCGCCAGCAGCACGACTAGCGGCGGTGGCTACGAGCAGTACTTC.

The V call is TRBV2, the J call TRBJ2-3; D might be TRBD1 or TRBD2, each matching 5 bases. Trimming stripped 6 bases from V and 6 bases from J, with 16 bases between. CDR3 length equals 14 residues. Germline CDR1 is SNHLY and CDR2 is FYNNEI. CDR3 residues: CASRVGTQADTQYF. The CDR3 DNA sequence: TGTGCCAGCAGGGTTGGGACCCAGGCCGATACGCAGTATTTT. Using reference TRBV2 and TRBJ2-3 for the parts outside the CDR3, the full variable domain is EPEVTQTPSHQVTQMGQEVILRCVPISNHLYFYWYRQILGQKVEFLVSFYNNEISEKSEIFDDQFSVERPDGSNFTLKIRSTKLEDSAMYFCASRVGTQADTQYFGPGTRLTVL.

V gene TRBV21-1 combines with J gene TRBJ2-5; the table's D call, TRBD2, has no DNA check behind it. TRBV21-1 represents a pseudogene. CDR3 length: 18 residues. The CDR3: CASSPLRGSALCRETQYF. The DNA for the CDR3 is TGTGCCAGCTCCCCCCTTCGCGGGAGTGCTCTCTGTCGGGAGACCCAGTACTTC.

The rearrangement uses TRBV7-8 and TRBJ1-5, with D possibly matching TRBD1 (6 bases). From germline, CDR1 is SGHVS and CDR2 FQNEAQ. Trimming stripped 5 bases from V and 0 bases from J, with 14 bases between. The CDR3 contains 16 residues. The CDR3 nucleotides read TGTGCCAGCAGCCCGTCGGGACACAATAGCAATCAGCCCCAGCATTTT. Translation: CASSPSGHNSNQPQHF.

V is TRBV6-6 and J is TRBJ1-1; D gene ambiguous. Germline CDR1 is MNHNY and CDR2 is SVGAGI (reference sequence). This CDR3 comprises 11 residues. V gave up 4 bases and J gave up 11 bases, with 11 bases separating them. The CDR3 bases are TGTGCCAGCAGTTCCCGCATATGGGCTTTCTTT. Translated, it gives CASSSRIWAFF.

This chain uses TRBV7-2 with TRBJ2-7; D remains unclear. The germline gives CDR1 SGHTA, CDR2 FQGNSA. The CDR3 is 12 residues long. V lost 5 bases and J lost 4, with 9 bases in between. The CDR3 protein is CASSPSAYEQYF. CDR3 DNA sequence: TGTGCCAGCAGCCCCTCCGCGTACGAGCAGTACTTC.

CDR3 in amino acids: CASSVNRGYYEQYF. The CDR3 DNA follows: TGTGCCAGCAGCGTTAACAGGGGATACTACGAGCAGTACTTC. The rearrangement joins TRBV6-1 to TRBJ2-7, with TRBD1 matching over 7 bases. The CDR3 runs to 14 residues. Germline trimming cut 6 bases from V and 3 bases from J; bases unmatched to any gene: 8. Germline values: CDR1 MNHNS, CDR2 SASEGT.

V is TRBV5-6 and J is TRBJ1-1; weak D call: TRBD1 (5 bases). This CDR3 region has 14 residues. Germline CDR1 is SGHDT and CDR2 is YYEEEE. V was cut by 0 bases and J by 6 bases, with 12 bases left in between. The CDR3 region has the DNA TGTGCCAGCAGCTTGGAGGGGCGGAGGGCTGAAGCTTTCTTT. This sequence encodes CASSLEGRRAEAFF.